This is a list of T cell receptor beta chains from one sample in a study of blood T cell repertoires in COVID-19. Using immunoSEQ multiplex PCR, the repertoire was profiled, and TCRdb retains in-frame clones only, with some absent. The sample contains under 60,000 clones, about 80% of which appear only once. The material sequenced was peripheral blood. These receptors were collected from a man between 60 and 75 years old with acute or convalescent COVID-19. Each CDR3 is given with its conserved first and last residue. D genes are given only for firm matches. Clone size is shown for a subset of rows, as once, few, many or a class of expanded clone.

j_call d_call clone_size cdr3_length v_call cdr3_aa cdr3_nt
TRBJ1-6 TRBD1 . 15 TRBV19 CASSRQGVDNSPLHF TGTGCCAGTAGTAGGCAGGGGGTAGATAATTCACCCCTCCACTTT
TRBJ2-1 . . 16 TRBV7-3 CASSSQSARYVNEQFF TGTGCCAGCAGCTCCCAGTCCGCAAGATACGTCAATGAGCAGTTCTTC
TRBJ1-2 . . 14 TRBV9 CASSVGLTGYGYTF TGTGCCAGCAGCGTAGGCCTTACAGGGTATGGCTACACCTTC
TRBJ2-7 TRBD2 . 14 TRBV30 CAWSHPGGSYEQYF TGTGCCTGGAGTCATCCGGGAGGGTCCTACGAGCAGTACTTC
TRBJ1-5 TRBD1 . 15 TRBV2 CASSGDSGAGQPQHF TGTGCCAGCAGTGGGGACAGTGGCGCGGGTCAGCCCCAGCATTTT
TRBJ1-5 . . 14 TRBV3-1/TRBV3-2 CASSQRPICQPQHF TGTGCCAGCAGCCAGCGCCCGATATGTCAGCCCCAGCATTTT
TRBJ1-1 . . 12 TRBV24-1 CATSDYRGKAFF TGTGCCACCAGTGATTATCGGGGGAAGGCTTTCTTT
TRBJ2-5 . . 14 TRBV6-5 CASSYGSGEETQYF TGTGCCAGCAGTTACGGGAGCGGTGAAGAGACCCAGTACTTC
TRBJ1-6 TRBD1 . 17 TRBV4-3 CASSQDFRGTGLDPLHF TGCGCCAGCAGCCAAGATTTCCGTGGGACAGGGCTTGATCCCCTCCACTTT
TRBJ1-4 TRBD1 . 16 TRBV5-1 CASSPGQLLRAEKLFF TGCGCCAGCAGCCCGGGACAGCTCCTTCGGGCTGAAAAACTGTTTTTT
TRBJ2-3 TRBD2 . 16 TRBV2 CASWTSGGRSTDTQYF TGTGCCAGTTGGACTAGCGGGGGGCGGAGCACAGATACGCAGTATTTT
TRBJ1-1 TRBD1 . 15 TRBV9 CASSPRDRGDTEAFF TGTGCCAGCAGCCCCCGGGACAGGGGTGACACTGAAGCTTTCTTT
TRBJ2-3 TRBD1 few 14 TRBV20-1 CSAIDRASTDTQYF TGCAGTGCTATTGACAGGGCTAGCACAGATACGCAGTATTTT
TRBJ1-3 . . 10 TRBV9 CATQGNTIYF TGTGCCACACAGGGAAACACCATATATTTT
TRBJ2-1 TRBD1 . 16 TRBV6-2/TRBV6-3 CASSYYRKGAYNEQFF TGTGCCAGCAGTTACTACCGAAAGGGGGCGTACAATGAGCAGTTCTTC
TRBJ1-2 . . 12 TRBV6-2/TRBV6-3 CASSRNREGYTF TGTGCCAGCAGTAGAAACAGGGAAGGCTACACCTTC
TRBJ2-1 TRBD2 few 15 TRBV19 CASSLAGGSYNEQFF TGTGCCAGTAGTCTCGCGGGGGGCTCCTACAATGAGCAGTTCTTC
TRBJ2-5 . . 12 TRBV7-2 CASSRGWETQYF TGTGCCAGCAGCCGGGGGTGGGAGACCCAGTACTTC
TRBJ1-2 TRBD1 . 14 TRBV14 CASSPTKTGLGYTF TGTGCCAGCAGCCCCACGAAGACAGGGCTTGGCTACACCTTC
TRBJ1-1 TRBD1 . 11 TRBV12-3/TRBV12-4 CASSSQGRAFF TGTGCCAGCAGTTCACAGGGGAGGGCTTTCTTT